This TCR beta chain originates from a study of T cell changes during pregnancy in multiple sclerosis. V was shortened by 4 bases and J by 1 base, with 20 bases between the two germline ends. Per the germline V gene, CDR1 is SGHRS and CDR2 is YFSETQ. CDR3 length equals 17 residues. Method: immunoSEQ multiplex PCR; TCRdb's copy keeps in-frame clones and lacks some. Altogether 33,000 or so clones are present, around 90% being singletons, with the ten largest covering about 5.2%. The sequencing used peripheral blood, collected in the third trimester of pregnancy. V usage is TRBV5-1 and J usage is TRBJ2-5; D is perhaps TRBD1 (5 bases). The sequence was obtained from a female donor in good health, enrolled as a control in a pregnancy study. The CDR3 is CASSPRQSFLAQETQYF. The CDR3 nucleotides are TGCGCCAGCAGCCCACGACAGTCCTTCCTTGCCCAAGAGACCCAGTACTTC.